The 6 T cell receptor beta chains below were found in one sample sequenced in a study of shared clonotypes between healthy human individuals. Libraries were prepared by immunoSEQ multiplex PCR; TCRdb keeps only in-frame clonotypes and omits some of them. The sample has about 2.5 million clones; just under 95% are singletons. The sample consisted of naive CD4+ T cells from PBMCs. Subset noted: CD45RA+ positively selected. These TCRs come from a man aged 18 to 30 in good health. Some clones in this sample may be carry-over from other donors' samples.

CDR3 residues: CASSHRGPYEQYF. The DNA for the CDR3 is TGTGCCAGCAGCCACAGGGGGCCCTACGAGCAGTACTTC. J is TRBJ2-7 and V is TRBV13, with 9 positions matching TRBD1. CDR1 and CDR2 from the germline V gene are PRHDT and FYEKMQ (reference sequence). The CDR3 contains 13 residues. V trimming: 5 bases; J trimming: 2 bases; junction bases outside the gene matches: 1.

In DNA form, the CDR3 reads TGTGCCACTTCGGACGGCTCGCATGGCTACACCTTC. As protein: CATSDGSHGYTF. The chain combines TRBV6-1 with TRBJ1-2, with D unclear. V was trimmed by 10 bases and J by 6 bases, leaving 15 bases between them. The CDR3 sequence is 12 residues long. Germline CDR1 and CDR2: MNHNS and SASEGT.

This clone has only one observation. Other nucleotide sequences in the sample specify the same CDR3. The V call is TRBV4-1, the J call TRBJ2-1; TRBD2 agrees at 10 bases. The CDR3 is 15 amino acids. CDR1 MGHRA and CDR2 YSYEKL come from the germline V gene. J lost 6 bases, V lost 4 bases, and 6 bases had no gene match. CDR3 in amino acids: CASSPLGLAPNEQFF. CDR3 DNA sequence: TGCGCCAGCAGCCCCCTGGGACTAGCGCCCAATGAGCAGTTCTTC.

V gene TRBV6-5 combines with J gene TRBJ2-2; 8 nucleotides align to TRBD1. Trimming at V came to 6 bases and at J to 1 base, leaving 4 bases not matched to a gene. This CDR3 region has 15 residues. Germline lookup yields CDR1 MNHEY and CDR2 SVGAGI. The CDR3 nucleotides read TGTGCCAGCAGATCGGGACAGGTGAACACCGGGGAGCTGTTTTTT. Encoded protein: CASRSGQVNTGELFF.

This clone came up once. CDR3 region: CASRPPPTSNNEQFF. CDR3 bases: TGTGCCAGCAGGCCCCCCCCGACGTCGAACAATGAGCAGTTCTTC. The chain carries TRBV7-2 and TRBJ2-1; D gene uncertain. The germline CDR1 and CDR2 sequences are SGHTA and FQGNSA. V lost 6 bases, J lost 5 bases, and 17 bases lay in between. This CDR3 is built from 15 residues. Supplemented by reference TRBV7-2 and TRBJ2-1, the full variable domain reads GAGVSQSPSNKVTEKGKDVELRCDPISGHTALYWYRQSLGQGLEFLIYFQGNSAPDKSGLPSDRFSAERTGGSVSTLTIQRTQQEDSAVYLCASRPPPTSNNEQFFGPGTRLTVL.

This chain joins TRBV18 and TRBJ2-1; TRBD2 matches 8 bases. Per germline, CDR1 KGHSH and CDR2 LQKENI. V was clipped by 3 bases and J by 4 bases; unmatched bases: 11. This CDR3 has 17 amino acids. The CDR3 loop is CASSPRTSPETYNEQFF. The CDR3 nucleotides read TGTGCCAGCTCACCTAGGACTAGCCCAGAAACATACAATGAGCAGTTCTTC.